Sequencing of this TCR beta chain was carried out in a study of vaccination and CD4 T cells after COVID-19. Study-level background: Convalescent donors were composed of six males and four females, of whom two were Hispanic.

The Oncomine TCR Beta short-read assay was what sequenced the DNA obtained from cultured CD4+ T cells. TCRdb itself ran the PCR reads through MiXCR, one entry per CDR3 protein. The sample contains approximately 20,000 distinct CDR3 sequences, 23% of which appear only once. Treatment defined: 10-day PBMC culture with coronavirus spike peptide pools or control peptides (ViraFEST assay). Negative-selection isolation of CD4+ T cells was performed after approximately 9 days of culture. Note on this clonotype: As yet, its antigen is unknown.

V lost 0 bases to trimming and J lost 4 bases, with 13 bases between them. The CDR3 has 16 residues. CDR1 and CDR2 from the germline V gene are MGHRA and YSYEKL. The rearrangement joins TRBV4-1 to TRBJ1-5; D is perhaps TRBD1 (6 bases). The sequence derives from a human donor with COVID-19. Specimen: cultured CD4+ T cells from blood. The CDR3 coding sequence is TGCGCCAGCAGCCAAGATCTCGGGACAAAGAATCAGCCCCAGCATTTT. Encoded protein: CASSQDLGTKNQPQHF.